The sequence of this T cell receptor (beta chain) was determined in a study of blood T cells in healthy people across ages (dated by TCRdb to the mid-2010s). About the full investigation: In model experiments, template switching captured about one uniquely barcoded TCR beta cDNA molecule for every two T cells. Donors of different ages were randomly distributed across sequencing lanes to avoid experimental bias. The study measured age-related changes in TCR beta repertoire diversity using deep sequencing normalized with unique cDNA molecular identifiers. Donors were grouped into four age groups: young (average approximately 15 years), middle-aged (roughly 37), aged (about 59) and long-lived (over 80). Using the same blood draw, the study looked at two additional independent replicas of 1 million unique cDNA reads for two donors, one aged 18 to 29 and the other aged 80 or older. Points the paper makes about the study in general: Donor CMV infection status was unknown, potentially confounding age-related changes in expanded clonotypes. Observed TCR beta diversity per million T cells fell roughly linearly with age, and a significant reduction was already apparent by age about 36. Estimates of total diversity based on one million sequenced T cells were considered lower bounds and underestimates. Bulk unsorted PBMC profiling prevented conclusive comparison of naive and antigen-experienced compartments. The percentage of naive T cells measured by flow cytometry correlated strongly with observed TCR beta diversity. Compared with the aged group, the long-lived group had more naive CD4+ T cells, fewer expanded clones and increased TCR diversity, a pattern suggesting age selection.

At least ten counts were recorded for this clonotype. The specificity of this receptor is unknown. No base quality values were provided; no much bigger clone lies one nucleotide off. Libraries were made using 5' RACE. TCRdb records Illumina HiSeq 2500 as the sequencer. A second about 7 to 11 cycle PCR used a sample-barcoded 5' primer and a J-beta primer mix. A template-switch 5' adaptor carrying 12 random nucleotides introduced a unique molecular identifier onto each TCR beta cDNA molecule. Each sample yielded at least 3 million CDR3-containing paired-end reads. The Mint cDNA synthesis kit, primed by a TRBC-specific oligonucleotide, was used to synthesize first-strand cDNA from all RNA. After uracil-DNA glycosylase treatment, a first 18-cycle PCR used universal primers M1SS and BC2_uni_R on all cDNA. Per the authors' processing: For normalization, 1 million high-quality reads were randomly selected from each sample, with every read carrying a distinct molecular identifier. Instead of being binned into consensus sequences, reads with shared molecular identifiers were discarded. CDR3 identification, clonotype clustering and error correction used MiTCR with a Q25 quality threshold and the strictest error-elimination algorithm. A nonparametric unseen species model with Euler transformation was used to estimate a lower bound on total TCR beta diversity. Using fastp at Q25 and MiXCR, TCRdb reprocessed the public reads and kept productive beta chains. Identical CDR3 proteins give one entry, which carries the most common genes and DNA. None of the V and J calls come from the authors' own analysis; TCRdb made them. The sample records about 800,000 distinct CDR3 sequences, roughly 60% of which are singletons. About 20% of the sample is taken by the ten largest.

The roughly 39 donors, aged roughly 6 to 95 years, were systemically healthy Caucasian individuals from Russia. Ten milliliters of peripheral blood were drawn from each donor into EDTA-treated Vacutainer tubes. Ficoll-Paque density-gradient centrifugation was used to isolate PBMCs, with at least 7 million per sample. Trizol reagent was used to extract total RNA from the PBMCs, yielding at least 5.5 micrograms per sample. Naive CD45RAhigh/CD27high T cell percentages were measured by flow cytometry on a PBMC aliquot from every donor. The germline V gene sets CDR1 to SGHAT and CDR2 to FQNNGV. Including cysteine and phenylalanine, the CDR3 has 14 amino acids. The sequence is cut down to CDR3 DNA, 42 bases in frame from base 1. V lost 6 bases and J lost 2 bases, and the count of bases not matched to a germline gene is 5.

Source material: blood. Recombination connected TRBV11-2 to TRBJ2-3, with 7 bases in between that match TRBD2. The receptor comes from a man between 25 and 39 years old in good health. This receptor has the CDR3 CASRAGTTTDTQYF. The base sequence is TGTGCCAGCAGGGCCGGGACTACCACAGATACGCAGTATTTT.